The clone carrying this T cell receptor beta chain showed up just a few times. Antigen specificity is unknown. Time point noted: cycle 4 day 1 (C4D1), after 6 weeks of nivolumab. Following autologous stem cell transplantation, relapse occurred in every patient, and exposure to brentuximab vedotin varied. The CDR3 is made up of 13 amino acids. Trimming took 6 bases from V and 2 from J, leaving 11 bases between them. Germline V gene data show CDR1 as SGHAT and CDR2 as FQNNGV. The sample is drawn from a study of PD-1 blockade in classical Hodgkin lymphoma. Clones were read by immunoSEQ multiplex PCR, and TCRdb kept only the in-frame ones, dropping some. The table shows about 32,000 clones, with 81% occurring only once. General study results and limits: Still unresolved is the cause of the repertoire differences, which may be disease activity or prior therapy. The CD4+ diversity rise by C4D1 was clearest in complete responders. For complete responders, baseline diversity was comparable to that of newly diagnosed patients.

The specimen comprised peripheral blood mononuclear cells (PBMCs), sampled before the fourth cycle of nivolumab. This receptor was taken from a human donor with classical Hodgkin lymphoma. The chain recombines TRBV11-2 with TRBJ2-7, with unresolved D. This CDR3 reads CASRQSSAYEQYF. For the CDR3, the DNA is TGTGCCAGCAGACAGAGCTCGGCCTACGAGCAGTACTTC. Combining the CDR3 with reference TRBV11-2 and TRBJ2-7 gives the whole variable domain EAGVAQSPRYKIIEKRQSVAFWCNPISGHATLYWYQQILGQGPKLLIQFQNNGVVDDSQLPKDRFSAERLKGVDSTLKIQPAKLEDSAVYLCASRQSSAYEQYFGPGTRLTVT.